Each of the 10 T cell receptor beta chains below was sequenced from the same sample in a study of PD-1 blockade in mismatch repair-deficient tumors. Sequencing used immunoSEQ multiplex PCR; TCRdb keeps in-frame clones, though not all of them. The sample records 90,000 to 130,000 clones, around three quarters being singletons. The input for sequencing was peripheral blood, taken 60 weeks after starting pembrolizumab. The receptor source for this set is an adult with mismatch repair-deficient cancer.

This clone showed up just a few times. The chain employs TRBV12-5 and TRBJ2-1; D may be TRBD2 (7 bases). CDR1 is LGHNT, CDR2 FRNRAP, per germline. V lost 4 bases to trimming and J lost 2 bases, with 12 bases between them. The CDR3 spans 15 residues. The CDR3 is CASGWGGLPYNEQFF. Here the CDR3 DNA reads TGTGCTAGTGGTTGGGGGGGGCTTCCCTACAATGAGCAGTTCTTC. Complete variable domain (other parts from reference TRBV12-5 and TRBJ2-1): DARVTQTPRHKVTEMGQEVTMRCQPILGHNTVFWYRQTMMQGLELLAYFRNRAPLDDSGMPKDRFSAEMPDATLATLKIQPSEPRDSAVYFCASGWGGLPYNEQFFGPGTRLTVL.

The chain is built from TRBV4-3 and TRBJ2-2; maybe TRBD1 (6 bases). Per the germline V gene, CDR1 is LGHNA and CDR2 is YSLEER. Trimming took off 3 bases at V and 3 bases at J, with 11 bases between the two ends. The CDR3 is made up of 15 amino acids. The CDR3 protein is CASSQSQGYTGELFF. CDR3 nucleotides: TGCGCCAGCAGCCAGTCTCAGGGGTACACCGGGGAGCTGTTTTTT.

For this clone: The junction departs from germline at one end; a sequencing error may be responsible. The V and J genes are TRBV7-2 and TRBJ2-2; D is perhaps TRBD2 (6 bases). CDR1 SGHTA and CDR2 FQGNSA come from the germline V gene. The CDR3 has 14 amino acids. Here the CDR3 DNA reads TGTGCCAGCTGCTTGCAGGGAGGCACCGGGGAGCTGTTTTTT. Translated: CASCLQGGTGELFF.

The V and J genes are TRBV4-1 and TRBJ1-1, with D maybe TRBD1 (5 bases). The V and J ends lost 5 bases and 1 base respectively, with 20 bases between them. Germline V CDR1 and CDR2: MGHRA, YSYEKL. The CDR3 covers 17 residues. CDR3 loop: CASSGRGGGARNTEAFF. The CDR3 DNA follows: TGCGCCAGCAGCGGTAGGGGCGGAGGGGCGAGGAACACTGAAGCTTTCTTT.

CDR3 coding DNA: TGCAGCGTTGGGGGGGTGCTGACCAAAAACATTCAGTACTTC. Protein: CSVGGVLTKNIQYF. This chain joins TRBV29-1 and TRBJ2-4; D possibly corresponds to TRBD2 (6 bases). Trimming stripped 4 bases from V and 2 bases from J, with 12 bases between. Looked up from germline, CDR1 is SQVTM and CDR2 is ANQGSEA. The CDR3 is 14 amino acids.

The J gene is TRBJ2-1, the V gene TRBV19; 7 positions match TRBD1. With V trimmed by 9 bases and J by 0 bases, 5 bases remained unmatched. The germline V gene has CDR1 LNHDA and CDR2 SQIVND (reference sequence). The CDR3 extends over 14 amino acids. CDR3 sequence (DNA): TGTGCCAGCACCCGGGACAGCTCCTACAATGAGCAGTTCTTC. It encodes CASTRDSSYNEQFF. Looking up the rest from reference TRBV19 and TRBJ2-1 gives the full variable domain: DGGITQSPKYLFRKEGQNVTLSCEQNLNHDAMYWYRQDPGQGLRLIYYSQIVNDFQKGDIAEGYSVSREKKESFPLTVTSAQKNPTAFYLCASTRDSSYNEQFFGPGTRLTVL.

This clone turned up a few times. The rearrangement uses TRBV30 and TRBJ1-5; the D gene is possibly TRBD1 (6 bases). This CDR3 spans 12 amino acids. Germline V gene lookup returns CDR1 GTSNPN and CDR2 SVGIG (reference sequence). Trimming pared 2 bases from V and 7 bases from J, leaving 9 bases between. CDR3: CAWSTGNQPQHF. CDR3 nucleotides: TGTGCCTGGAGTACAGGGAACCAGCCCCAGCATTTT. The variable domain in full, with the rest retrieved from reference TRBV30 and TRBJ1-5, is SQTIHQWPATLVQPVGSPLSLECTVEGTSNPNLYWYRQAAGRGLQLLFYSVGIGQISSEVPQNLSASRPQDRQFILSSKKLLLSDSGFYLCAWSTGNQPQHFGDGTRLSIL.

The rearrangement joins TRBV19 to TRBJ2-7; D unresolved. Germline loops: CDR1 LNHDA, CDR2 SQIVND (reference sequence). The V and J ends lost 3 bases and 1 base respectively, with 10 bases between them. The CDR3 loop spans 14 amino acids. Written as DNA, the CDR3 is TGTGCCAGTAGTATTAATCTTCCTTCCTACGAGCAGTACTTC. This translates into CASSINLPSYEQYF.

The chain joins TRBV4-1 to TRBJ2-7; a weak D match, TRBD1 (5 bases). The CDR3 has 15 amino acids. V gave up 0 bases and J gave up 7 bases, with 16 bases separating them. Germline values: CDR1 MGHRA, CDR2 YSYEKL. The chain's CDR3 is CASSQDLGVRREQYF. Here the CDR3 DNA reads TGCGCCAGCAGCCAAGATCTAGGGGTTCGGCGAGAGCAGTACTTC.

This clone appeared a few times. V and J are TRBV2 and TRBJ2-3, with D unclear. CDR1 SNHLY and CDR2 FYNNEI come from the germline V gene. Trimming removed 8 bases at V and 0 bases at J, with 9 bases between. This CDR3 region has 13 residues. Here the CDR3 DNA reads TGTGCCAGCCTCCCCCCTAGCACAGATACGCAGTATTTT. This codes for CASLPPSTDTQYF.